These T cell receptor beta chains were read from a single sample in a study of shared clonotypes between healthy human individuals. Profiling relied on immunoSEQ multiplex PCR, and the TCRdb table lists in-frame clones only, not all of them. Of under 1,900,000 clones in the sample, roughly 98.5% were seen once. The sequenced sample consisted of naive CD4+ T cells sorted from blood. These TCRs come from a man younger than 45 in good health. Both conserved end residues are part of each CDR3. Fields, in order: clone size, J gene, D gene, CDR3 length, V gene, CDR3 protein, CDR3 DNA. The D gene is left open where the match is weak. Size is stated for part of the rows, as once, few or many counts, or as a class when the clone is expanded.

>.|TRBJ2-1|.|14|TRBV5-1
CASSVLAGANEQFF
TGCGCCAGCAGTGTTCTAGCAGGCGCTAATGAGCAGTTCTTC
>.|TRBJ2-1|TRBD2|19|TRBV9
CASSVGSGSGSGGVGPQFF
TGTGCCAGCAGCGTAGGCAGCGGGAGTGGGTCTGGGGGGGTTGGTCCGCAGTTCTTC
>.|TRBJ2-1|TRBD2|15|TRBV5-1
CASSLGLAGEDEQFF
TGCGCCAGCAGCCTTGGACTAGCGGGAGAGGATGAGCAGTTCTTC
>.|TRBJ1-5|.|14|TRBV19
CASSIRGTNQPQHF
TGTGCCAGTAGTATCAGGGGTACGAATCAGCCCCAGCATTTT
>.|TRBJ2-7|.|15|TRBV27
CASSPRNLVSYEQYF
TGTGCCAGCAGTCCCCGGAACCTAGTCTCCTACGAGCAGTACTTC
>once|TRBJ2-5|TRBD2|16|TRBV25-1
CASSEWLSGSQETQYF
TGTGCCAGCAGTGAATGGCTTAGCGGGAGCCAAGAGACCCAGTACTTC
>.|TRBJ2-7|.|15|TRBV11-2
CASSFGPEETYEQYF
TGTGCCAGCAGCTTCGGCCCTGAGGAAACCTACGAGCAGTACTTC
>once|TRBJ1-1|.|8|TRBV21-1
CLNTEAFF
TGTTTGAACACTGAAGCTTTCTTT
>.|TRBJ2-1|.|13|TRBV2
CASSPYNRDEQFF
TGTGCCAGCAGCCCGTATAACAGAGATGAGCAGTTCTTC
>once|TRBJ2-1|.|17|TRBV19
CASSRLGDGSSYNEQFF
TGTGCCAGTAGTAGGCTCGGAGACGGCAGCTCCTACAATGAGCAGTTCTTC
>.|TRBJ2-1|.|13|TRBV12-5
CASGFKSGGEQFF
TGTGCTAGTGGTTTCAAGTCGGGGGGCGAGCAGTTCTTC
>.|TRBJ2-1|.|17|TRBV4-3
CASSQDHRSALGSEQFF
TGCGCCAGCAGCCAAGATCACAGGTCGGCCCTCGGTAGTGAGCAGTTCTTC
>.|TRBJ2-7|.|12|TRBV6-6
CASSYKGYEQYF
TGTGCCAGCAGTTACAAGGGGTACGAGCAGTACTTC
>once|TRBJ1-2|.|13|TRBV12-5
CASAPEGVYGYTF
TGTGCTAGTGCCCCGGAGGGCGTGTATGGCTACACCTTC
>.|TRBJ2-1|TRBD1|17|TRBV19
CASSIFPRQGGKNEQFF
TGTGCCAGTAGTATCTTCCCGCGACAGGGGGGAAAGAATGAGCAGTTCTTC
>.|TRBJ2-1|TRBD2|16|TRBV9
CASSVLAGGQYNEQFF
TGTGCCAGCAGCGTCCTAGCGGGAGGGCAATACAATGAGCAGTTCTTC